Listed below are T cell receptor beta chains from one sample, sequenced in a study of OX40 agonist ivuxolimab in advanced cancers. Generated by immunoSEQ multiplex PCR, the TCRdb table keeps only in-frame clones and is missing some. Here the sample spans about 26,000 clones, roughly 90% being singletons. This specimen consisted of CD4+ or CD8+ T cells sorted from blood, obtained in a trial of the OX40 agonist ivuxolimab. These receptors all come from an adult with an advanced solid tumor such as melanoma, head and neck, liver or kidney cancer. The CDR3 runs from the conserved cysteine through the conserved F or W. D genes are given only for firm matches. Part of the rows lack a size; the others show once, few, many or a class for expanded clones.

v_gene	j_gene	abundance	d_gene	CDR3aa	CDR3nt
TRBV9	TRBJ2-6	once	TRBD2	CASSVGTRAGANVLTF	TGTGCCAGCAGCGTAGGGACTAGGGCTGGGGCCAACGTCCTGACTTTC
TRBV6-1	TRBJ2-7	once	NA	CASRLDSSYEQYF	TGTGCCAGCAGACTGGACAGCAGCTACGAGCAGTACTTC
TRBV28	TRBJ2-2	NA	TRBD2	CASNSIPLAGGGTGELFF	TGTGCCAGCAACTCAATACCCTTAGCGGGAGGTGGCACCGGGGAGCTGTTTTTT
TRBV5-1	TRBJ2-7	NA	NA	CASRQGNNEQYF	TGCGCCAGCAGACAGGGTAATAACGAGCAGTACTTC
TRBV6-1	TRBJ1-5	NA	NA	CASSPLPSGVQPQHF	TGTGCCAGCAGTCCCCTACCTTCGGGAGTTCAGCCCCAGCATTTT
TRBV28	TRBJ1-2	NA	TRBD1	CASSSSRTTDRGYGYTF	TGTGCCAGCAGTTCCTCCCGTACTACAGACAGGGGTTATGGCTACACCTTC
TRBV7-8	TRBJ2-7	NA	TRBD2	CASSLRTSGYYEQYF	TGTGCCAGCAGCTTAAGGACTAGCGGATACTACGAGCAGTACTTC
TRBV7-2	TRBJ2-7	once	TRBD1	CASSSPGTGAYEQYF	TGTGCCAGCAGCTCCCCCGGGACAGGGGCCTACGAGCAGTACTTC
TRBV7-8	TRBJ2-7	NA	TRBD2	CASSLTTSGNYEQYF	TGTGCCAGCAGCTTAACGACTAGCGGGAACTACGAGCAGTACTTC
TRBV25-1	TRBJ2-7	NA	TRBD1	CASSGQGNHLPEQYF	TGTGCCAGCAGTGGACAGGGAAATCACCTCCCCGAGCAGTACTTC
TRBV27	TRBJ2-3	NA	TRBD2	CASSFIAGGWTSTDTQYF	TGTGCCAGCAGTTTTATAGCGGGAGGGTGGACATCCACAGATACGCAGTATTTT
TRBV30	TRBJ2-3	NA	NA	CAWSVGSASTDTQYF	TGTGCCTGGAGTGTTGGTTCGGCTAGCACAGATACGCAGTATTTT
TRBV6-4	TRBJ2-1	few	TRBD1	CASSVGGDREGNEQFF	TGTGCCAGCAGTGTTGGTGGGGACAGGGAAGGCAATGAGCAGTTCTTC
TRBV27	TRBJ1-6	NA	NA	CASSFLRADYNSPLHF	TGTGCCAGCAGTTTTCTCAGGGCTGACTATAATTCACCCCTCCACTTT
TRBV5-6	TRBJ1-1	NA	TRBD1	CASSRTGVTEAFF	TGTGCCAGCAGCCGGACAGGGGTCACTGAAGCTTTCTTT
TRBV4-1	TRBJ2-1	NA	NA	CASSHLPPGSTYNEQFF	TGCGCCAGCAGCCACCTCCCCCCAGGGTCTACCTACAATGAGCAGTTCTTC
TRBV5-1	TRBJ2-5	once	NA	CASSLVGGQETQYF	TGCGCCAGCAGCTTGGTGGGAGGACAAGAGACCCAGTACTTC
TRBV4-1	TRBJ2-7	NA	TRBD1	CASSQSTGTVYEQYF	TGCGCCAGCAGCCAATCGACCGGGACAGTCTACGAGCAGTACTTC
TRBV6-1	TRBJ1-3	NA	NA	CASSEATGNTIYF	TGTGCCAGCAGTGAAGCCACTGGAAACACCATATATTTT
TRBV9	TRBJ2-2	NA	NA	CASSVGGQTTGELFF	TGTGCCAGCAGCGTCGGGGGTCAAACCACCGGGGAGCTGTTTTTT
TRBV19	TRBJ2-2	once	TRBD2	CASSAFGGAAGELFF	TGTGCCAGTAGTGCGTTCGGGGGGGCGGCCGGGGAGCTGTTTTTT
TRBV6-5	TRBJ2-7	once	NA	CASSYSEGAYEQYF	TGTGCCAGCAGTTACTCCGAGGGGGCCTACGAGCAGTACTTC